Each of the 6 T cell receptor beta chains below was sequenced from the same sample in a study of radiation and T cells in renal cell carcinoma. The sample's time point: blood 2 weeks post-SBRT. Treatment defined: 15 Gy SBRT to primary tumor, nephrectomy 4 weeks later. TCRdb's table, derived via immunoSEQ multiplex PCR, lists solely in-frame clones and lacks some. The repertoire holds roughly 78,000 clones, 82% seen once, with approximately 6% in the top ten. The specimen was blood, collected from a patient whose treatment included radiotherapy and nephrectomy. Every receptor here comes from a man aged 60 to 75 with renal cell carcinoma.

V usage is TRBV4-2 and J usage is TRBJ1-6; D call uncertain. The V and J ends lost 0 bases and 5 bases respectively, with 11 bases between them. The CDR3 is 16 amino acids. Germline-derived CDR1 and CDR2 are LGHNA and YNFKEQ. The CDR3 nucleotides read TGTGCCAGCAGCCAAGATCCCTCAACGAATAATTCACCCCTCCACTTT. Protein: CASSQDPSTNNSPLHF.

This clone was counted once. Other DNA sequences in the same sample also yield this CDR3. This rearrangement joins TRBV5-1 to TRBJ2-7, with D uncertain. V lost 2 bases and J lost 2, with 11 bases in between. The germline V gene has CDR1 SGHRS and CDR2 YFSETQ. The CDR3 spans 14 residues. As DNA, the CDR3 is TGCGCCAGCAGCTTTTTAGGCGGAACCTACGAGCAGTACTTC. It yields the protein CASSFLGGTYEQYF.

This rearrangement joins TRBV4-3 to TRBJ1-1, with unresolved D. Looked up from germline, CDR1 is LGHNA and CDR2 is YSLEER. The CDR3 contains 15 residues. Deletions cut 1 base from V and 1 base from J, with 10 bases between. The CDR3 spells CASSQGEWGNTEAFF. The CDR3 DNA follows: TGCGCCAGCAGCCAAGGGGAGTGGGGGAACACTGAAGCTTTCTTT.

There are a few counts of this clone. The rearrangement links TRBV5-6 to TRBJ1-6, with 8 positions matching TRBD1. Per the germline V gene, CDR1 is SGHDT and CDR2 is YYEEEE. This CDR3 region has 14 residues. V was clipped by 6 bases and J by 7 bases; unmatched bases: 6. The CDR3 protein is CASKSGQANSPLHF. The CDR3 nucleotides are TGTGCCAGCAAGTCGGGACAGGCGAATTCACCCCTCCACTTT.

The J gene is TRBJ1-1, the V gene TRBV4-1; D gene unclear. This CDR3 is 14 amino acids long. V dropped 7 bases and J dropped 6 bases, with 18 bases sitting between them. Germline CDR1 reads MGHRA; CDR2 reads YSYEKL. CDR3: CASTPEGSVAEAFF. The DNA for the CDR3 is TGCGCCAGCACCCCCGAGGGTTCGGTGGCTGAAGCTTTCTTT.

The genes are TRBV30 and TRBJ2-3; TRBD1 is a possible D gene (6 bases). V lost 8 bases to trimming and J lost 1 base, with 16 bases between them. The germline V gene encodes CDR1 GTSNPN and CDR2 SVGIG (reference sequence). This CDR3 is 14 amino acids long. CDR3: CAIDGTSGTDTQYF. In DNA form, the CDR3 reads TGTGCCATAGACGGGACATCAGGCACAGATACGCAGTATTTT.